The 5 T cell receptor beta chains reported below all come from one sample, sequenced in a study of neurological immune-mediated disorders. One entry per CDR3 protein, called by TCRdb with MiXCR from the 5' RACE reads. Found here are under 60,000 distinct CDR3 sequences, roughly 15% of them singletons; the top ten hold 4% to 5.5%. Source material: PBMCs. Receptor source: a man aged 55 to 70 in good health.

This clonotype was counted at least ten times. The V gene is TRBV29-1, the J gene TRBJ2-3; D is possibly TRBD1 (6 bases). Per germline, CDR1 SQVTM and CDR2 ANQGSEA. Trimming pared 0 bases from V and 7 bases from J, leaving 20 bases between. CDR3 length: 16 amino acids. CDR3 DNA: TGCAGCGTTGAAGATGGGATAAGGGGGAGAGGGAATACGCAGTATTTT. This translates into CSVEDGIRGRGNTQYF.

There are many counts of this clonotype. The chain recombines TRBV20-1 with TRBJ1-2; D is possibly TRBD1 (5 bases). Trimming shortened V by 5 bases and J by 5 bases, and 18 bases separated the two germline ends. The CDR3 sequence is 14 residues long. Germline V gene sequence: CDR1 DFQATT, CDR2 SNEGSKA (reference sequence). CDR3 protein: CSAGTGTSEYGYTF. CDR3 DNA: TGCAGTGCTGGGACCGGGACTTCCGAATATGGCTACACCTTC.

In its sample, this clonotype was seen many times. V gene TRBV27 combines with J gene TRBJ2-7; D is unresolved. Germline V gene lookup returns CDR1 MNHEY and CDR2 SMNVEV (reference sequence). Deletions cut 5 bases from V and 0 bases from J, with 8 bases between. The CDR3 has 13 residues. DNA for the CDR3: TGTGCCAGCAGTAGATATCCCTCCTACGAGCAGTACTTC. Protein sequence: CASSRYPSYEQYF.

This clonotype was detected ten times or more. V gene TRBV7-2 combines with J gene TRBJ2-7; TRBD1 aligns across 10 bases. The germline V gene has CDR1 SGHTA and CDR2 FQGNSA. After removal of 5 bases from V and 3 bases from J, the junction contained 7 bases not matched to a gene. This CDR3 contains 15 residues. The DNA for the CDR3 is TGTGCCAGCAGCCACCTGGACAGGGGGGACTACGAGCAGTACTTC. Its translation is CASSHLDRGDYEQYF.

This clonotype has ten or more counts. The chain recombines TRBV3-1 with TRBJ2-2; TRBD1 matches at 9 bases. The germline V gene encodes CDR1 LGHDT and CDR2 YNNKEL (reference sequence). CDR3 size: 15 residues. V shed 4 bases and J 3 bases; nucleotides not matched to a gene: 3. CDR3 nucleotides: TGTGCCAGCAGCCCCGGGACAGGGTACACCGGGGAGCTGTTTTTT. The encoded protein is CASSPGTGYTGELFF.